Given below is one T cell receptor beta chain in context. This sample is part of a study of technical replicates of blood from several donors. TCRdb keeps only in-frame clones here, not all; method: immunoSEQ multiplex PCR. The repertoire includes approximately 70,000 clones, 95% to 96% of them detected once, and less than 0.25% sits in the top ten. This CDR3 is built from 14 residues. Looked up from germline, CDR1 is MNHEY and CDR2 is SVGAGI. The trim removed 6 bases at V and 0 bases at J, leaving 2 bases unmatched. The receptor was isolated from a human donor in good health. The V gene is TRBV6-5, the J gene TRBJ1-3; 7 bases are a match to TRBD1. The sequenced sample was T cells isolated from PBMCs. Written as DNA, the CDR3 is TGTGCCAGCAGCTGGGACAGCTCTGGAAACACCATATATTTT. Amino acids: CASSWDSSGNTIYF.